Here is one T cell receptor (beta chain) with its context. It has no known antigen specificity. Base quality data are lacking; no much larger clone is found one base away. The CDR1 and CDR2 encoded by the germline V gene (reference sequence) are DFQATT and SNEGSKA. Its CDR3 holds 14 amino acids, cysteine through phenylalanine. Only CDR3 DNA is held: 42 bases, read in frame from base 1. V is pared back by 6 bases and J by 6 bases, with 18 bases lying between the germline termini. This entry is derived from a study of blood T cells in healthy people across ages (dated by TCRdb to about 2015). Study-level background: In model experiments, roughly one uniquely barcoded TCR beta cDNA molecule per two T cells was captured by template switching. Using deep sequencing normalized with unique cDNA molecular identifiers, the study measured how TCR beta repertoire diversity changes with age. The donors were divided into four age groups: young (average around 15 years), middle-aged (about 40), aged (around 59) and long-lived (roughly 86). To avoid experimental bias, donors of different ages were spread randomly across the sequencing lanes. Using the same blood draw, the study looked at two additional independent replicas of 1 million unique cDNA reads for two donors, one aged 18 to 29 and the other aged 80 or older. What the work shows at the level of the full study, not this receptor alone: As age increased, observed TCR beta diversity per million T cells dropped in a roughly linear way, and a significant reduction was already evident by age about 40. The long-lived group showed more naive CD4+ T cells, fewer expanded clones and increased TCR diversity than the aged group, suggesting age selection. Estimates of total diversity based on one million sequenced T cells were regarded as lower bounds and as underestimates. A strong correlation was found between observed TCR beta diversity and the percentage of naive T cells measured by flow cytometry. The CMV infection status of donors was not known, potentially confounding age-related changes in expanded clonotypes. Bulk unsorted PBMC profiling prevented conclusive comparison of naive and antigen-experienced compartments.

Systemically healthy Caucasian individuals from Russia, 39 in total and aged about 6 to 100 years, were included as donors. Each donor gave roughly 9.5 milliliters of peripheral blood, collected into EDTA-treated Vacutainer tubes. Ficoll-Paque density-gradient centrifugation was used to isolate PBMCs, with at least 6 million obtained per sample. Total RNA was extracted from PBMCs with Trizol reagent, with at least 5.5 micrograms obtained per sample. Naive CD45RAhigh/CD27high T cell percentages were measured by flow cytometry on a PBMC aliquot from every donor. The library relied on 5' RACE. Sequenced on an Illumina HiSeq 2500. The second PCR ran for roughly 7 to 12 cycles and used a J-beta primer mix along with a sample-barcoded 5' primer. A unique molecular identifier was introduced onto each TCR beta cDNA molecule by a template-switch 5' adaptor carrying 12 random nucleotides. Each sample yielded at least 3 million CDR3-containing paired-end reads. First-strand cDNA synthesis was performed from all RNA using the Mint cDNA synthesis kit, with priming by a TRBC-specific oligonucleotide. All cDNA was treated with uracil-DNA glycosylase and then went through a first 18-cycle PCR with the universal primers M1SS and BC2_uni_R. The paper's data handling went like this. Each sample was normalized by randomly selecting 1 million high-quality reads, each carrying a distinct molecular identifier. Instead of being binned into consensus sequences, reads that shared molecular identifiers were thrown out. MiTCR, with a Q25 quality threshold and the strictest error-elimination algorithm, was used for CDR3 identification, clonotype clustering and error correction. Lower-bound total TCR beta diversity was estimated with a nonparametric unseen species model using Euler transformation. TCRdb reran the public reads through fastp at Q25 and MiXCR, keeping productive beta chains. Duplicate CDR3 protein sequences are folded into a single record with the most common DNA and genes. It is TCRdb's table, rather than the study itself, that gives the V and J calls and clone size. This sample lists about 2 million distinct CDR3 sequences; 49% were detected once. Jointly, the top ten make up around 2.1% of the sample.

Specimen: blood. The source of this sequence is a woman aged 40-49 years in good health. The chain was built from TRBV20-1 and TRBJ1-5; the D segment could be TRBD1, given 5 matching bases. The bases read TGCAGTGCAACGGGCTCTTCGAGGGGTCAGCCCCAGCATTTT. Translated, this is CSATGSSRGQPQHF.